A selection of T cell receptor beta chains follows, all from one sample in a study of CD8 T cells in ankylosing spondylitis. TCRdb re-derived calls from the 5' RACE reads in MiXCR, one entry per CDR3 protein. Among 31,000 or so distinct CDR3 sequences listed, roughly 33% were seen once. The source material was synovial fluid, either unsorted or a sorted T cell fraction (not recorded which). These receptor sequences come from a male donor with ankylosing spondylitis. Both conserved end residues are part of each CDR3. The D gene is left open where the match is weak. A row's size may be missing; if present it is once, few, many or a size class.

v_call,d_call,clone_size,j_call,cdr3_aa,cdr3_nt
TRBV12-3/TRBV12-4,.,.,TRBJ1-2,CASSLGSGINYGYTF,TGTGCCAGCAGTTTAGGTTCTGGGATTAACTATGGCTACACCTTC
TRBV24-1,.,many,TRBJ1-2,CATSDFSGYTF,TGTGCCACCAGTGATTTCAGTGGCTACACCTTC
TRBV7-9,.,.,TRBJ2-4,CASSLSEGAKNIQYF,TGTGCCAGCAGCTTATCCGAGGGAGCCAAAAACATTCAGTACTTC
TRBV6-1,.,.,TRBJ2-1,CASSPAEQQNEQFF,TGTGCCAGCAGCCCAGCGGAGCAACAGAATGAGCAGTTCTTC
TRBV9,TRBD1,many,TRBJ1-4,CASSATGTGGEKLFF,TGTGCCAGCAGCGCGACCGGGACAGGGGGTGAAAAACTGTTTTTT
TRBV12-3/TRBV12-4,TRBD1,.,TRBJ1-2,CASSLGDRVMTTNYGYTF,TGTGCCAGCAGTTTAGGGGACAGGGTTATGACTACTAACTATGGCTACACCTTC
TRBV7-9,.,.,TRBJ1-1,CASSPRNRVENTEAFF,TGTGCCAGCAGCCCAAGAAACAGGGTAGAGAACACTGAAGCTTTCTTT
TRBV27,TRBD2,few,TRBJ2-2,CASSPSGLAGAGELFF,TGTGCCAGCAGTCCCTCCGGACTAGCGGGAGCCGGGGAGCTGTTTTTT
TRBV6-1,.,few,TRBJ2-1,CASSESIYTTLSLNEQFF,TGTGCCAGCAGTGAGAGCATATATACTACCCTTAGCCTCAATGAGCAGTTCTTC
TRBV13,.,many,TRBJ2-1,CASSLEGLVGGEQFF,TGTGCCAGCAGCTTAGAAGGACTAGTAGGGGGTGAGCAGTTCTTC
TRBV12-3/TRBV12-4,.,many,TRBJ1-1,CASSYSPNTEAFF,TGTGCCAGCAGTTACAGCCCCAACACTGAAGCTTTCTTT
TRBV7-9,.,few,TRBJ2-4,CASSSLDYLIAKNIQYF,TGTGCCAGCAGCTCCCTGGACTACCTAATAGCCAAAAACATTCAGTACTTC
TRBV27,.,.,TRBJ2-1,CASSPRTGEQFF,TGTGCCAGCAGTCCGAGGACCGGAGAGCAGTTCTTC
TRBV2,.,few,TRBJ2-1,CASEGHSDNEQFF,TGTGCCAGCGAAGGGCACAGTGACAATGAGCAGTTCTTC
TRBV4-1,.,.,TRBJ2-2,CASSQDYGGPTELFF,TGCGCCAGCAGCCAAGATTACGGGGGCCCAACGGAGCTGTTTTTT
TRBV4-1,TRBD2,.,TRBJ2-1,CASSNRGLAGSSYNEQFF,TGCGCCAGCAGCAACCGAGGACTAGCGGGTAGCTCCTACAATGAGCAGTTCTTC
TRBV6-4,.,.,TRBJ2-7,CASSELVGYEQYF,TGTGCCAGCAGTGAATTGGTGGGTTACGAGCAGTACTTC
TRBV6-5,.,.,TRBJ2-7,CASSYSLPGPIHEQYF,TGTGCCAGCAGTTACAGTCTCCCGGGACCAATTCACGAGCAGTACTTC
TRBV29-1,.,few,TRBJ1-2,CSVEEQLYGYTF,TGCAGCGTTGAAGAACAGCTCTATGGCTACACCTTC
TRBV20-1,TRBD2,few,TRBJ2-1,CSARVGTSGGSSYNEQFF,TGCAGTGCTAGGGTGGGGACTAGCGGGGGGAGCTCCTACAATGAGCAGTTCTTC
TRBV19,.,once,TRBJ1-6,CASSKEVGRSPLHF,TGTGCCAGTAGTAAAGAGGTCGGGCGATCACCCCTCCACTTT
TRBV24-1,.,.,TRBJ2-1,CATARPGGRNNEQFF,TGTGCCACCGCCCGCCCGGGGGGCAGAAACAATGAGCAGTTCTTC
TRBV13,.,.,TRBJ2-7,CASSLEGDSSYEQYF,TGTGCCAGCAGCTTAGAAGGTGACAGCTCCTACGAGCAGTACTTC
TRBV2,TRBD1,few,TRBJ2-5,CASSEGRTGILIQETQYF,TGTGCCAGCAGTGAAGGAAGGACAGGGATTCTAATCCAAGAGACCCAGTACTTC
TRBV29-1,TRBD1,many,TRBJ2-5,CSLRRTGGVETQYF,TGCAGCTTAAGAAGGACAGGGGGTGTCGAGACCCAGTACTTC
TRBV20-1,.,few,TRBJ1-4,CSAKERNEKLFF,TGCAGTGCCAAAGAGCGTAATGAAAAACTGTTTTTT
TRBV7-6,.,.,TRBJ2-2,CASSEGTNTGELFF,TGTGCCAGCAGCGAGGGGACCAACACCGGGGAGCTGTTTTTT
TRBV28,.,many,TRBJ2-1,CASSLVAVVNEQFF,TGTGCCAGCAGTTTGGTGGCGGTAGTCAATGAGCAGTTCTTC
TRBV13,.,few,TRBJ1-2,CASSVGNYGYTF,TGTGCCAGCAGCGTAGGAAACTATGGCTACACCTTC
TRBV12-3/TRBV12-4,TRBD1,.,TRBJ2-1,CASILMGQGTYEQFF,TGTGCCAGCATCCTTATGGGACAGGGGACTTATGAGCAGTTCTTC
TRBV7-7,.,few,TRBJ2-1,CASSQDSYNEQFF,TGTGCCAGCAGTCAGGACAGCTACAATGAGCAGTTCTTC